Presented here are 25 T cell receptor beta chains from one specimen sequenced in a study of blood T cells in healthy people across ages. The authors ran a second PCR of roughly 7 to 11 cycles using a sample-barcoded 5' primer and a J-beta primer mix. TCRdb analysed the 5' RACE reads with MiXCR anew, one entry per CDR3 protein. The sample contains 790,000 or so distinct CDR3 sequences, roughly 50% of which appear only once. The source material was blood. The receptors derive from a man in his forties in good health.

This clonotype was observed a single time. One junction end disagrees with the germline gene, perhaps due to a read error. The chain joins TRBV24-1 to TRBJ2-3; 7 bases align to TRBD1. The CDR3 has 21 amino acids. In germline, CDR1 is KGHDR, CDR2 SFDVKD. The CDR3: CATSVAGTATAVSFRTGTQYF. The CDR3 nucleotides read TGTGCCACCAGTGTCGCCGGGACAGCCACGGCGGTCTCCTTTCGGACAGGTACGCAGTATTTT.

V and J are TRBV10-3 and TRBJ2-4; tentative D call: TRBD1 (6 bases). The CDR3 runs to 15 residues. Germline CDR1 ENHRY, CDR2 SYGVKD. Trimming removed 11 bases at V and 0 bases at J, with 17 bases between. CDR3 sequence (DNA): TGTGCCCCAATGGACAGCAACGCAGCCAAAAACATTCAGTACTTC. It codes for CAPMDSNAAKNIQYF.

CDR3 residues: CASSQDMDPDGYTF. Here the CDR3 DNA reads TGCGCCAGCAGCCAAGATATGGACCCGGATGGCTACACCTTC. The rearrangement uses TRBV4-1 and TRBJ1-2; D unresolved. The CDR3 consists of 14 residues. V shed 0 bases and J shed 6 bases, with 11 bases lying between them. The germline CDR1 and CDR2 sequences are MGHRA and YSYEKL.

The chain employs TRBV6-9 and TRBJ2-4; no definite D call. The J call may not be correct, given that the DNA end is closer to TRBJ2-7. Germline values: CDR1 MNHGY, CDR2 SVAAGI. The CDR3 runs 14 residues. The CDR3 DNA reads TGTGCCAGCAGTCGGCTGGAGAGGAAATACGAGCAGTACTTC. This encodes CASSRLERKYEQYF.

This chain uses TRBV28 with TRBJ1-1; 10 nucleotides line up with TRBD1. CDR3 size: 16 residues. CDR1 and CDR2 from the germline V gene are MDHEN and SYDVKM. With 4 bases clipped from V and 11 bases from J, the junction kept 16 bases outside the gene matches. The CDR3 DNA reads TGTGCCAGCAGTTCCCCCGAAGGGACAGGGGCGGGAATGGCTTTCTTT. As protein: CASSSPEGTGAGMAFF.

This rearrangement joins TRBV7-2 to TRBJ2-7, with D possibly matching TRBD2 (6 bases). Trimming stripped 5 bases from V and 4 bases from J, with 15 bases between. The CDR3 runs to 14 residues. The germline CDR1 and CDR2 sequences are SGHTA and FQGNSA. Written as DNA, the CDR3 is TGTGCCAGCAGCCCCCAGGAGGGCCGATACGAGCAGTACTTC. This codes for CASSPQEGRYEQYF.

This clonotype occurred once. The rearrangement links TRBV7-9 to TRBJ2-4; TRBD1 agrees at 7 bases. V lost 5 bases, J lost 0 bases, and 10 bases stayed unmatched. The CDR3 spans 17 residues. Germline values: CDR1 SEHNR, CDR2 FQNEAQ (reference sequence). The CDR3 is CASSPSSGGAAKNIQYF. In DNA, the CDR3 is TGTGCCAGCAGCCCATCATCAGGGGGTGCAGCCAAAAACATTCAGTACTTC.

The DNA for the CDR3 is TGTGCCAGCATGACACGGTCTAATGAAAAACTGTTTTTT. Amino acids: CASMTRSNEKLFF. The J gene is TRBJ1-4, the V gene TRBV25-1; no firm D call. Looked up from germline, CDR1 is MGHDK and CDR2 is SYGVNS. The CDR3 loop spans 13 amino acids. Trimming cost V 7 bases and J 3 bases, with 9 bases left between them.

The rearrangement uses TRBV5-1 and TRBJ2-6; 10 bases map to TRBD1. V gave up 4 bases and J gave up 3 bases; unmatched junction bases: 13. The CDR3 is made up of 19 amino acids. CDR1 and CDR2 from the germline V gene are SGHRS and YFSETQ. The CDR3 sequence is CASSPFPGQGSIGANVLTF. The CDR3, as DNA: TGCGCCAGCAGCCCATTTCCGGGACAGGGGTCCATTGGGGCCAACGTCCTGACTTTC.

The chain couples TRBV6-2 or TRBV6-3 to TRBJ2-7; 16 bases match TRBD2. V was pared by 4 bases and J by 6 bases, with 6 bases of the junction left unmatched. The CDR3 runs 16 residues. Germline V CDR1 and CDR2: MNHEY, SVGEGT. In nucleotides, the CDR3 is TGTGCCAGCAGTTCCGGGACTAGCGGGAGGGACGGCGAGCAGTACTTC. The encoded protein is CASSSGTSGRDGEQYF.

The chain combines TRBV14 with TRBJ2-5, with D possibly matching TRBD2 (5 bases). Trimming stripped 0 bases from V and 5 bases from J, with 13 bases between. Germline assignment: CDR1 SGHDN and CDR2 FVKESK. The CDR3 spans 15 residues. The DNA of the CDR3 is TGTGCCAGCAGCCAAGATGCGAGGGTGTGGGAGACCCAGTACTTC. It yields the protein CASSQDARVWETQYF.

Only a few counts were recorded for this clonotype. At one boundary the junction diverges from the germline segment, which might be a read error. This chain joins TRBV28 and TRBJ2-3, with D possibly TRBD2 on 7 matching bases. Germline lookup yields CDR1 MDHEN and CDR2 SYDVKM. This CDR3 is built from 14 residues. The CDR3 region is CASRNPGGTDTQYF. CDR3 DNA sequence: TGTGCCAGCAGGAATCCGGGGGGCACGGATACGCAGTATTTT.

The J gene is TRBJ1-6, the V gene TRBV18; D not certain. There are 14 residues in the CDR3. CDR1 is KGHSH, CDR2 LQKENI, per germline. The V end lost 8 bases, the J end lost 10 bases, and 18 bases lay between the germline ends. CDR3 nucleotides: TGTGCCAGCCATTCAGACCCAAGCTTCTCACCCCTCCACTTT. It translates to CASHSDPSFSPLHF.

A remark on this clonotype: The junction departs from germline at one end; a sequencing error may be responsible. The chain employs TRBV12-3 or TRBV12-4 and TRBJ2-5; 7 bases are shared with TRBD1. The J call may not be correct, given that the DNA end is closer to TRBJ2-7. This CDR3 spans 14 amino acids. The DNA of the CDR3 is TGTACCAGCAGTCCTGGGACAGTCGTGGGCGAGCAGTACTTC. Its translation is CTSSPGTVVGEQYF.

This chain joins TRBV9 and TRBJ2-1; the D is unclear. Germline CDR1 reads SGDLS; CDR2 reads YYNGEE. The CDR3 contains 8 residues. V was shortened by 7 bases and J by 15 bases, with 8 bases between the two germline ends. The CDR3 coding sequence is TGTGCCAGCCGCCCCATGTTCTTC. This codes for CASRPMFF.

The rearrangement uses TRBV20-1 and TRBJ2-2; 11 bases align to TRBD2. The CDR3 has 18 amino acids. Germline loops: CDR1 DFQATT, CDR2 SNEGSKA (reference sequence). V dropped 0 bases and J dropped 2; count of bases not matched to a gene: 8. CDR3 sequence reads: CSARDPASGRLNTGELFF. CDR3 DNA: TGCAGTGCTAGAGATCCGGCTAGCGGGAGGCTTAACACCGGGGAGCTGTTTTTT.

The chain links TRBV5-1 to TRBJ1-5; a weak D match, TRBD1 (5 bases). The ends were cut back, 0 bases at V and 5 bases at J, with 12 bases in the middle. Germline CDR1 reads SGHRS; CDR2 reads YFSETQ. The CDR3 loop spans 15 amino acids. CDR3: CASSLDGGGDQPQHF. The CDR3 bases are TGCGCCAGCAGCTTGGACGGGGGTGGCGATCAGCCCCAGCATTTT. The variable domain in full, with the rest retrieved from reference TRBV5-1 and TRBJ1-5, is KAGVTQTPRYLIKTRGQQVTLSCSPISGHRSVSWYQQTPGQGLQFLFEYFSETQRNKGNFPGRFSGRQFSNSRSEMNVSTLELGDSALYLCASSLDGGGDQPQHFGDGTRLSIL.

This clonotype was found a few times. The chain is built from TRBV20-1 and TRBJ2-3; 11 nucleotides agree with TRBD2. CDR1 is DFQATT and CDR2 is SNEGSKA in the germline V gene (reference sequence). V lost 6 bases, J lost 5 bases, and 7 bases stayed unmatched. The CDR3 spans 14 residues. DNA of the CDR3: TGCAGTGCCCCCACTAGCGGGGGAGGAGATACGCAGTATTTT. Amino acids: CSAPTSGGGDTQYF.

The chain has TRBV9 and TRBJ2-1; tentative D call: TRBD2 (5 bases). This CDR3 is 16 amino acids long. Germline V gene lookup returns CDR1 SGDLS and CDR2 YYNGEE. Trimming cost V 4 bases and J 12 bases, with 26 bases left between them. Written as DNA, the CDR3 is TGTGCCAGCAGCATAGGTACTGACGCGTTAGGGAGCGGGCAGTTCTTC. Its translation is CASSIGTDALGSGQFF.

The rearrangement uses TRBV5-4 and TRBJ2-7; 11 nucleotides agree with TRBD2. The V segment lost 5 bases and the J segment 0 bases; nucleotides outside the gene matches: 7. From germline, CDR1 is SGHNT and CDR2 YYREEE (reference sequence). The CDR3 contains 16 residues. The chain's CDR3 is CASSTTSGRNSYEQYF. DNA of the CDR3: TGTGCCAGCAGTACAACTAGCGGGAGAAACTCCTACGAGCAGTACTTC. The full variable domain, completed using reference TRBV5-4 and TRBJ2-7, is ETGVTQSPTHLIKTRGQQVTLRCSSQSGHNTVSWYQQALGQGPQFIFQYYREEENGRGNFPPRFSGLQFPNYSSELNVNALELDDSALYLCASSTTSGRNSYEQYFGPGTRLTVT.

The CDR3 bases are TGTGCCAGCAGAACCGGGACAGGGGGCGGTGGAGAGACCCAGTACTTC. Amino acid sequence: CASRTGTGGGGETQYF. The chain recombines TRBV2 with TRBJ2-5; 12 bases agree with TRBD1. Per germline, CDR1 SNHLY and CDR2 FYNNEI. J lost 4 bases, V lost 6 bases, and 9 bases had no gene match. This CDR3 is built from 16 residues.

This chain links TRBV20-1 with TRBJ1-4; possibly TRBD1 for D (6 bases). The CDR3 has 14 amino acids. Germline V lookup: CDR1 DFQATT, CDR2 SNEGSKA (reference sequence). V lost 2 bases and J lost 9, with 16 bases in between. The CDR3 loop reads CSARNAGQYKKLFF. The DNA for the CDR3 is TGCAGTGCTAGAAACGCCGGACAGTATAAAAAACTGTTTTTT.

The V gene is TRBV27, the J gene TRBJ2-1; D remains ambiguous. Matching the DNA end better, TRBJ2-7 makes the J call doubtful. This CDR3 comprises 14 residues. The germline CDR1 and CDR2 sequences are MNHEY and SMNVEV (reference sequence). The CDR3 coding sequence is TGTGCCAGCAGTCCTACGTCATACCCCTACGAGCAGTACTTC. Protein: CASSPTSYPYEQYF.

The V and J genes are TRBV4-2 and TRBJ1-5, with D unresolved. There are 14 residues in the CDR3. Per germline, CDR1 LGHNA and CDR2 YNFKEQ. Trimming took 0 bases from V and 1 from J, leaving 4 bases between them. The CDR3 bases are TGTGCCAGCAGCCAAGAGTCGAGCAATCAGCCCCAGCATTTT. Its translation: CASSQESSNQPQHF.

As concerns this clonotype: The conserved final phenylalanine or tryptophan is absent from the CDR3, which likely points to a read error. The DNA is omitted, as the CDR3 cannot be located on it reliably, and the CDR3 follows TCRdb's listing. V gene TRBV7-2 combines with J gene TRBJ2-5. The CDR3 numbers 8 amino acids, ends counted. CDR1 SGHTA and CDR2 FQGNSA come from the germline V gene. CDR3: CASSPERL.